The 27 T cell receptor beta chains below were found in one sample sequenced in a study of beta chain features in type 1 diabetes. Points from the study as a whole: Among all four CD4+ subsets, Type 1 diabetes patients had TCRB CDR3s that were moderately but significantly shorter.

The antigens of these receptors remain unknown. Expressed TCRB transcripts were sequenced after all isolated RNA was converted to cDNA. The protocol was immunoSEQ multiplex PCR, while the TCRdb copy is restricted to in-frame clones and leaves out a portion. This table has 600,000 or so clones, over 12% appearing once. Sequenced: naive CD4+ T cells from blood. The receptors come from a man aged 18 to 29 with type 1 diabetes.

The chain couples TRBV13 to TRBJ2-5; 10 bases agree with TRBD2. J gave up 2 bases and V 0 bases, and 3 bases lay outside the gene matches. The CDR3 runs 16 residues. Germline loops: CDR1 PRHDT, CDR2 FYEKMQ (reference sequence). The CDR3, as DNA: TGTGCCAGCAGCTTAGGGCTAGCGGGGGCACAAGAGACCCAGTACTTC. It is translated as CASSLGLAGAQETQYF.

In its sample, this clone was seen a few times. This sequence joins TRBV29-1 and TRBJ1-1, with 7 bases matching TRBD1. The CDR3 is 15 amino acids. CDR1 is SQVTM, CDR2 ANQGSEA, per germline. The V and J ends lost 3 bases and 10 bases, in that order; junction bases with no gene match: 17. The CDR3 DNA is TGCAGCGTTGAGCTTTTGGAGGGGGCAAATAAGGCAGCTTTCTTT. This gives the protein CSVELLEGANKAAFF. Variable domain in full (rest from reference TRBV29-1 and TRBJ1-1): SAVISQKPSRDICQRGTSLTIQCQVDSQVTMMFWYRQQPGQSLTLIATANQGSEATYESGFVIDKFPISRPNLTFSTLTVSNMSPEDSSIYLCSVELLEGANKAAFFGQGTRLTVV.

In this sample, this clone turned up a few times. The chain is built from TRBV18 and TRBJ1-5; D gene uncertain. V shed 2 bases and J shed 0 bases, with 5 bases lying between them. Germline V gene data show CDR1 as KGHSH and CDR2 as LQKENI. This CDR3 spans 14 amino acids. CDR3 coding DNA: TGTGCCAGCTCACCATGGGGTAGCAATCAGCCCCAGCATTTT. It yields the protein CASSPWGSNQPQHF.

This clone came up a few times. The chain is built from TRBV30 and TRBJ1-5; 8 bases line up with TRBD1. This CDR3 has 13 amino acids. Germline lookup yields CDR1 GTSNPN and CDR2 SVGIG (reference sequence). V shed 3 bases, J shed 5 bases, and the junction held 3 bases outside the gene matches. For the CDR3, the DNA is TGTGCCTGGAGCGCGACAGGGGATCAGCCCCAGCATTTT. It codes for CAWSATGDQPQHF.

The chain links TRBV30 to TRBJ2-6; D gene uncertain. The CDR3 has 15 amino acids. V shed 0 bases and J shed 0 bases, with 6 bases lying between them. The V gene's germline CDR1 is GTSNPN and CDR2 SVGIG (reference sequence). The CDR3 DNA sequence: TGTGCCTGGAGTGTCGGCCTCTCTGGGGCCAACGTCCTGACTTTC. Protein product: CAWSVGLSGANVLTF. The whole variable domain, filled in from reference TRBV30 and TRBJ2-6, reads SQTIHQWPATLVQPVGSPLSLECTVEGTSNPNLYWYRQAAGRGLQLLFYSVGIGQISSEVPQNLSASRPQDRQFILSSKKLLLSDSGFYLCAWSVGLSGANVLTFGAGSRLTVL.

This chain uses TRBV2 with TRBJ2-5; D uncertain. CDR1 and CDR2 from the germline V gene are SNHLY and FYNNEI. Trimming removed 6 bases at V and 1 base at J, with 12 bases between. The CDR3 is 14 amino acids. CDR3 residues: CASSRTETQETQYF. The CDR3 nucleotides are TGTGCCAGCAGCAGAACAGAGACCCAAGAGACCCAGTACTTC.

The table lists this clone with a few counts. This chain connects TRBV7-9 to TRBJ2-3, with D uncertain. The V end lost 3 bases, the J end lost 2 bases, and 9 bases lay between the germline ends. Germline loops: CDR1 SEHNR, CDR2 FQNEAQ (reference sequence). CDR3 length: 14 amino acids. CDR3 loop: CASSFPPSTDTQYF. DNA for the CDR3: TGTGCCAGCAGCTTTCCGCCCTCCACAGATACGCAGTATTTT. Drawing the rest from reference TRBV7-9 and TRBJ2-3, the complete variable domain is DTGVSQNPRHKITKRGQNVTFRCDPISEHNRLYWYRQTLGQGPEFLTYFQNEAQLEKSRLLSDRFSAERPKGSFSTLEIQRTEQGDSAMYLCASSFPPSTDTQYFGPGTRLTVL.

This clone was seen more than once but under ten times. V usage is TRBV28 and J usage is TRBJ2-7, with D unresolved. The CDR3 is 12 residues long. Trimming pared 4 bases from V and 1 base from J, leaving 5 bases between. The germline gives CDR1 MDHEN, CDR2 SYDVKM. The CDR3 DNA sequence: TGTGCCAGCAGTTACGGGTCCTACGAGCAGTACTTC. This encodes CASSYGSYEQYF.

The J gene is TRBJ2-2, the V gene TRBV7-9; 13 bases match TRBD2. V was pared by 5 bases and J by 4 bases, with 4 bases of the junction left unmatched. Germline V gives CDR1 SEHNR, CDR2 FQNEAQ (reference sequence). The CDR3 extends over 16 amino acids. The CDR3 DNA is TGTGCCAGCAGCAAACTAGCGGGGGGGCTCACCGGGGAGCTGTTTTTT. Protein product: CASSKLAGGLTGELFF.

The chain is built from TRBV10-3 and TRBJ2-1; a possible D gene is TRBD2 (6 bases). The CDR3 length is 13 residues. Trimming shortened V by 11 bases and J by 10 bases, and 21 bases separated the two germline ends. Germline V CDR1 and CDR2: ENHRY, SYGVKD. CDR3 sequence (DNA): TGTGCCTCTTTAGTGGGACTTACGTCCGAGCAGTTCTTC. This encodes CASLVGLTSEQFF.

The CDR3 spells CASSGQGGSPLHF. The CDR3 DNA is TGTGCCAGCTCGGGACAGGGTGGTTCACCCCTCCACTTT. V is TRBV6-6 and J is TRBJ1-6, with 9 positions matching TRBD1. V was pared by 8 bases and J by 9 bases, with 5 bases of the junction left unmatched. The CDR3 has 13 amino acids. CDR1 and CDR2 (germline): MNHNY, SVGAGI (reference sequence).

This clone came up a few times. This chain links TRBV2 with TRBJ2-5; D gene ambiguous. From germline, CDR1 is SNHLY and CDR2 FYNNEI. The length of the CDR3 is 13 residues. V lost 1 base, J lost 5 bases, and 8 bases lay in between. CDR3 coding DNA: TGTGCCAGCAGTGAAGGGGTTCGGGAGACCCAGTACTTC. Residues: CASSEGVRETQYF.

This clone has just a few counts. The chain uses TRBV9 and TRBJ2-7; 9 positions match TRBD1. After removal of 4 bases from V and 0 bases from J, the junction contained 8 bases not matched to a gene. CDR1 is SGDLS and CDR2 is YYNGEE in the germline V gene. The CDR3 is 16 residues long. DNA of the CDR3: TGTGCCAGCAGCCTAGCGGACAGGGGAGGCTCCTACGAGCAGTACTTC. Translated: CASSLADRGGSYEQYF.

V and J are TRBV7-2 and TRBJ2-5; D is ambiguous. The CDR3 has 14 residues. Trimming pared 3 bases from V and 5 bases from J, leaving 13 bases between. Per the germline V gene, CDR1 is SGHTA and CDR2 is FQGNSA. CDR3 DNA: TGTGCCAGCAGCTTTCGCACGTCTCGGGAGACCCAGTACTTC. Its protein product is CASSFRTSRETQYF.

This chain connects TRBV7-8 to TRBJ1-1, with TRBD1 matching over 7 bases. Germline CDR1 is SGHVS and CDR2 is FQNEAQ. This CDR3 contains 14 residues. J gave up 1 base and V 10 bases, and 9 bases lay outside the gene matches. The CDR3 nucleotides read TGTGCCACCCAGGTGCAGGGGGGGAACACTGAAGCTTTCTTT. Residues: CATQVQGGNTEAFF.

This clone was seen more than once but under ten times. V gene TRBV7-9 combines with J gene TRBJ2-7, with D possibly TRBD2 on 7 matching bases. Germline loops: CDR1 SEHNR, CDR2 FQNEAQ (reference sequence). The CDR3 runs to 14 residues. V lost 11 bases and J lost 4, with 21 bases in between. CDR3 sequence: CAPREGGNSYEQYF. The CDR3 nucleotides read TGTGCCCCCCGCGAGGGGGGGAATTCGTACGAGCAGTACTTC. The variable domain in full, completed from reference TRBV7-9 and TRBJ2-7, reads DTGVSQNPRHKITKRGQNVTFRCDPISEHNRLYWYRQTLGQGPEFLTYFQNEAQLEKSRLLSDRFSAERPKGSFSTLEIQRTEQGDSAMYLCAPREGGNSYEQYFGPGTRLTVT.

V is TRBV30 and J is TRBJ1-3; no clear D gene. CDR1 and CDR2 (germline): GTSNPN, SVGIG (reference sequence). Trimming stripped 0 bases from V and 7 bases from J, with 10 bases between. The CDR3 loop spans 13 amino acids. CDR3 bases: TGTGCCTGGAGTGTAGTTCCCGGGAACACCATATATTTT. Amino acid sequence: CAWSVVPGNTIYF.

This chain uses TRBV5-4 with TRBJ2-7; no definite D call. The CDR3 is made up of 12 amino acids. Germline V gene data show CDR1 as SGHNT and CDR2 as YYREEE (reference sequence). With 0 bases removed from V and 5 bases from J, the gap between germline ends came to 6 bases. The CDR3 DNA sequence: TGTGCCAGCAGCTTGGAAGCCCACGAGCAGTACTTC. Translation: CASSLEAHEQYF.

The chain carries TRBV11-1 and TRBJ2-5, with 7 bases matching TRBD2. The CDR3 sequence is 13 residues long. Germline V gene data show CDR1 as SGHAT and CDR2 as FQDESV (reference sequence). The V segment lost 2 bases and the J segment 4 bases; nucleotides outside the gene matches: 1. CDR3 in amino acids: CASSLRLAETQYF. The CDR3 DNA sequence: TGTGCCAGCAGCTTAAGACTAGCAGAGACCCAGTACTTC.

This clone was recorded a few times. The rearrangement links TRBV7-9 to TRBJ1-1, with D uncertain. CDR1 SEHNR and CDR2 FQNEAQ come from the germline V gene (reference sequence). The CDR3 totals 18 residues. V dropped 0 bases and J dropped 4 bases, with 21 bases sitting between them. The CDR3 spells CASSLAVRSSVEATEAFF. CDR3 in DNA: TGTGCCAGCAGCTTAGCTGTTCGGAGTAGCGTGGAGGCCACTGAAGCTTTCTTT.

This clone has more than one count but fewer than ten. V and J are TRBV4-2 and TRBJ2-6; possibly TRBD2 for D (6 bases). CDR3 length equals 18 residues. Trimming removed 0 bases at V and 1 base at J, with 13 bases between. The V gene's germline CDR1 is LGHNA and CDR2 YNFKEQ. As DNA, the CDR3 is TGTGCCAGCAGCCAAGACGCGGGAATCCCTTCTGGGGCCAACGTCCTGACTTTC. This translates into CASSQDAGIPSGANVLTF.

On this clone itself: At one of its ends the junction is not consistent with the germline gene, which may arise from a read error. The V call is TRBV25-1, the J call TRBJ2-7; weak D call: TRBD1 (6 bases). This CDR3 has 13 residues. CDR1 MGHDK and CDR2 SYGVNS come from the germline V gene. CDR3 protein: CASRPNGGYGQYF. CDR3 nucleotides: TGTGCCAGCAGACCCAATGGGGGCTACGGGCAGTACTTC.

This chain joins TRBV5-8 and TRBJ2-3; D tentatively reads TRBD1 or TRBD2 (5 bases each). V lost 7 bases and J lost 2, with 14 bases in between. Germline V CDR1 and CDR2: SGHTS, YDEGEE. The CDR3 sequence is 14 residues long. CDR3 coding DNA: TGTGCCAGCGCCATGGGGACGGCCACAGATACGCAGTATTTT. Its translation: CASAMGTATDTQYF.

In its sample, this clone was seen a few times. V is TRBV4-3 and J is TRBJ2-3; perhaps TRBD2 as D (5 bases). The length of the CDR3 is 13 residues. The ends were cut back, 0 bases at V and 6 bases at J, with 7 bases in the middle. Germline assignment: CDR1 LGHNA and CDR2 YSLEER. This chain's CDR3 is CASSQESGDTQYF. CDR3 nucleotide sequence: TGCGCCAGCAGCCAAGAGTCGGGGGATACGCAGTATTTT.

This clone has a handful of counts. The chain joins TRBV7-9 to TRBJ1-4; D call uncertain. This CDR3 is built from 15 residues. V lost 11 bases to trimming and J lost 1 base, with 17 bases between them. Germline V gene lookup returns CDR1 SEHNR and CDR2 FQNEAQ (reference sequence). The CDR3 here is CAVFETGLTNEKLFF. DNA of the CDR3: TGTGCCGTCTTTGAGACGGGTTTAACTAATGAAAAACTGTTTTTT.

This clone was observed a few times. The chain has TRBV7-2 and TRBJ2-3; 9 bases align to TRBD1. CDR3 length: 16 amino acids. Losses at the gene ends were 2 bases for V and 1 base for J; bases not matched to a gene: 4. In germline, CDR1 is SGHTA, CDR2 FQGNSA. In nucleotides, the CDR3 is TGTGCCAGCAGCTTAACGGGACAGGGCCGCACAGATACGCAGTATTTT. It encodes CASSLTGQGRTDTQYF.

The V gene is TRBV20-1, the J gene TRBJ1-1, with D unclear. Germline lookup yields CDR1 DFQATT and CDR2 SNEGSKA (reference sequence). Trimming shortened V by 3 bases and J by 7 bases, and 9 bases separated the two germline ends. The CDR3 is made up of 11 amino acids. CDR3 amino acids: CSASMRDEAFF. DNA for the CDR3: TGCAGTGCTAGTATGCGGGATGAAGCTTTCTTT.